The source of this T cell receptor beta chain is a study of post-analysis software for immune sequencing data. Prepared libraries of TCR beta cDNA carried unique molecular identifiers. From the PCR reads, TCRdb called clonotypes with MiXCR, one entry per CDR3 protein. The top ten clones hold about 12% of a sample with about half a million distinct CDR3 sequences, approximately 45% of them seen once. The V and J ends lost 3 bases and 2 bases, in that order; junction bases with no gene match: 7. The CDR3 runs 16 residues. Germline V CDR1 and CDR2: DFQATT, SNEGSKA (reference sequence). Notes on the study in general: Controls had significantly higher normalized Chao1 diversity than multiple sclerosis patients. Controls showed lower frequencies than patients for a few TRBV segments, and TRBV5-6, TRBV5-1 and TRBV20-1 were among these.

Note on this clonotype: Its antigen is not known.

The chain couples TRBV20-1 to TRBJ2-3; 11 bases agree with TRBD2. Source material: blood. The clonotype comes from a girl aged 5 to 17 with multiple sclerosis. CDR3 in amino acids: CSASRLAGPNTDTQYF. Written as DNA, the CDR3 is TGCAGTGCTAGTAGACTAGCGGGGCCGAACACAGATACGCAGTATTTT.